Listed here is a single T cell receptor beta chain. No antigen is known for it. Samples came from healthy bone marrow donors. The data are from a study of cytomegalovirus exposure and HLA in healthy donors. About the research overall: Counted in an early data release were about 86 million unique TCRs from HLA-typed donors. Overall study findings and caveats: Versus the 666-donor mean, an Asian-associated ancestry cluster reportedly showed fewer N-insertions in a later analysis. Using a false discovery rate of 0.05, a later analysis showed that 16,000 or so TCR beta sequences were associated with HLA alleles.

The primer mix had 60 Vbeta and 13 Jbeta primers. Measured with immunoSEQ multiplex PCR; TCRdb has only the in-frame clones, and not every one. The data contain roughly 180,000 clones, approximately 80% of them singletons. The sequence came from a young woman in good health and CMV-seropositive. Source material: PBMCs.

CDR3 coding DNA: TGCGCCAGCAGCTTGGACAGGGGTGGGCAGTTCTTC. This gives the protein CASSLDRGGQFF. The V gene is TRBV5-1, the J gene TRBJ2-1; 7 nucleotides line up with TRBD1. The CDR3 runs to 12 residues. V lost 0 bases to trimming and J lost 12 bases; unmatched junction nucleotides: 3. Germline CDR1 reads SGHRS; CDR2 reads YFSETQ.